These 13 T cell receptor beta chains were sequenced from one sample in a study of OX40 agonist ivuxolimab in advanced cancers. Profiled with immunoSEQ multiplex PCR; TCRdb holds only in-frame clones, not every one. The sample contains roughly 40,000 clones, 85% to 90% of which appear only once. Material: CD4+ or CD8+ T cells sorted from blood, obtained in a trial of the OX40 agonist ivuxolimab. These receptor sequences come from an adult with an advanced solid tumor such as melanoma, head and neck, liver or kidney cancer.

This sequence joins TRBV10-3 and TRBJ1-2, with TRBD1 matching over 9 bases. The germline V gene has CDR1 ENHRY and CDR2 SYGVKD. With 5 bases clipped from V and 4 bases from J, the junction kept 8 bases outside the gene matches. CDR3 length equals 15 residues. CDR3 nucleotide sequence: TGTGCCATCAGTTACGCCGGGACAGGGATCTATGGCTACACCTTC. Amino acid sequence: CAISYAGTGIYGYTF.

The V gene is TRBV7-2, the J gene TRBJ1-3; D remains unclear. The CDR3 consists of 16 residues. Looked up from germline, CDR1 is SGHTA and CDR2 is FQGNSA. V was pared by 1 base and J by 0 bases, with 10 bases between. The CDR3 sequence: CASSLEGSSSGNTIYF. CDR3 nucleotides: TGTGCCAGCAGCTTAGAAGGCAGCTCCTCTGGAAACACCATATATTTT.

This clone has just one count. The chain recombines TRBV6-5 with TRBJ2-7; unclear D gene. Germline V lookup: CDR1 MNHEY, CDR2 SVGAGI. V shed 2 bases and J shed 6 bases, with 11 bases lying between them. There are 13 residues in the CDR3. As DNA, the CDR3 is TGTGCCAGCAGTTACGCTACCAAATCCGAGCAGTACGTC. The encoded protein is CASSYATKSEQYV.

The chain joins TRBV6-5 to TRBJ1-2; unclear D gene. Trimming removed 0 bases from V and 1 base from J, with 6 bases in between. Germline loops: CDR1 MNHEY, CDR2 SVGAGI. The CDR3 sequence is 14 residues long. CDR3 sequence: CASSYSTSNYGYTF. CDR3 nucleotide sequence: TGTGCCAGCAGTTACTCGACCAGTAACTATGGCTACACCTTC.

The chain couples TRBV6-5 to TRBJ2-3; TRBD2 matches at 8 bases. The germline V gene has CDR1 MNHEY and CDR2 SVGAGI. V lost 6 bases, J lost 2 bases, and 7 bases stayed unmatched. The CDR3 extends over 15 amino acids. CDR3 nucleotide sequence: TGTGCCAGCAGCCAAACTAGCGGAGACACAGATACGCAGTATTTT. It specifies CASSQTSGDTDTQYF.

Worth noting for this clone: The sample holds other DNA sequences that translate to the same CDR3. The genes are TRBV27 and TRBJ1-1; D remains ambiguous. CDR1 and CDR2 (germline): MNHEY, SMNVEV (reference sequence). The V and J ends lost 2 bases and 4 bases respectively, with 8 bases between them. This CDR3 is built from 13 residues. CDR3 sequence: CASSLGWGTEAFF. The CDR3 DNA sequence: TGTGCCAGCAGTTTAGGTTGGGGCACTGAAGCTTTCTTT.

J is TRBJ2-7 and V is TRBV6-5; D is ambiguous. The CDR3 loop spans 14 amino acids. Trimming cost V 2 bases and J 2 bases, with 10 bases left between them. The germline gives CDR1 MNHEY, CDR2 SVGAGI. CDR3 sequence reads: CASSYVGIPYEQYF. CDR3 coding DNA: TGTGCCAGCAGTTACGTGGGGATACCCTACGAGCAGTACTTC.

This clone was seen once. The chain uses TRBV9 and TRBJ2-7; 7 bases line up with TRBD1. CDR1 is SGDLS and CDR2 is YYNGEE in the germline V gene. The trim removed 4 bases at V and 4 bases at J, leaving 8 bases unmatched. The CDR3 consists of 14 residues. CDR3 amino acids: CASSPTGTLYEQYF. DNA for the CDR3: TGTGCCAGCAGCCCGACAGGGACCCTTTACGAGCAGTACTTC.

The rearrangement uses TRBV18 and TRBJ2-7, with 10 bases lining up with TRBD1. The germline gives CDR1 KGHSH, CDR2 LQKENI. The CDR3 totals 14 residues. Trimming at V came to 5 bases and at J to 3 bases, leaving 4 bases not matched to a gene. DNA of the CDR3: TGTGCCAGCTCAGAAGGGACAGGGGTCTACGAGCAGTACGTC. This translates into CASSEGTGVYEQYV.

This CDR3 is CASSETPPDTQYF. CDR3 nucleotide sequence: TGCGCCAGCAGTGAGACCCCCCCAGATACGCAGTATTTT. The V call is TRBV10-1, the J call TRBJ2-3; no clear D. From germline, CDR1 is WNHNN and CDR2 SYGVQD (reference sequence). The length of the CDR3 is 13 residues. The ends were cut back, 2 bases at V and 4 bases at J, with 7 bases in the middle.

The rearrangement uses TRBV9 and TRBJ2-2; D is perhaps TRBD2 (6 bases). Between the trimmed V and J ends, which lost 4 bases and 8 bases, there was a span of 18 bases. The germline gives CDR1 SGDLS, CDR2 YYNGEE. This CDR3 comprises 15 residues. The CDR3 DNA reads TGTGCCAGCAGCCCCCACGGGACTCCCTCGGGGGAGCTGTTTTTT. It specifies CASSPHGTPSGELFF.

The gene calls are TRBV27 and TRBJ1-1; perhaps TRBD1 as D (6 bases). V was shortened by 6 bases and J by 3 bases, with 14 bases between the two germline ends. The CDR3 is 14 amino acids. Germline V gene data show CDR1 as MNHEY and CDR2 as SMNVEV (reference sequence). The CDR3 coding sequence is TGTGCCAGCAGAGCTGGACAGAAGGACACTGAAGCTTTCTTT. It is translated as CASRAGQKDTEAFF.

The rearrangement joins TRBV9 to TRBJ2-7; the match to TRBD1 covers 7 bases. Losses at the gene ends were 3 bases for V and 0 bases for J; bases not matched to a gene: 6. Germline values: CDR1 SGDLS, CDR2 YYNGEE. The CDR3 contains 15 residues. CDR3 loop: CASSGWTGSSYEQYF. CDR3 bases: TGTGCCAGCAGCGGTTGGACAGGTAGCTCCTACGAGCAGTACTTC.